The clone carrying this T cell receptor beta chain was counted only a few times. Its matching antigen is unknown. With 5 bases clipped from V and 0 bases from J, the junction kept 1 base outside the gene matches. Germline loops: CDR1 SGHRS, CDR2 YFSETQ. The CDR3 runs to 14 residues. The data were obtained in a study of post-analysis software for immune sequencing data. Overall study: Included courses were relapsing-remitting and secondary progressive multiple sclerosis; progressive-relapsing multiple sclerosis was also included.

General study findings and limits: About 5 TRBV segments were more frequent in patients than controls; TRBV5-6, TRBV5-1 and TRBV20-1 belonged to this group. Diversity measured as normalized Chao1 was significantly lower in multiple sclerosis patients than in controls. F-measure co-clustering was strong for batch-matched samples.

Built from TCR beta cDNA, the libraries had unique molecular identifiers in them. Out of about 0.9 to 10 million T cells, roughly 0.5 million cDNA molecules were generated. Using its own MiXCR run on the PCR reads, TCRdb lists one record per CDR3 protein. The profile covers roughly 650,000 distinct CDR3 sequences, with 55% to 60% appearing a single time and over 9% taken by the ten largest. The source of this sequence is a girl under 10 years old with multiple sclerosis. The source material was blood. The rearrangement joins TRBV5-1 to TRBJ2-2; TRBD1 matches 7 bases. As DNA, the CDR3 is TGCGCCAGCAGGGGGACAGCGAACACCGGGGAGCTGTTTTTT. Translation: CASRGTANTGELFF.